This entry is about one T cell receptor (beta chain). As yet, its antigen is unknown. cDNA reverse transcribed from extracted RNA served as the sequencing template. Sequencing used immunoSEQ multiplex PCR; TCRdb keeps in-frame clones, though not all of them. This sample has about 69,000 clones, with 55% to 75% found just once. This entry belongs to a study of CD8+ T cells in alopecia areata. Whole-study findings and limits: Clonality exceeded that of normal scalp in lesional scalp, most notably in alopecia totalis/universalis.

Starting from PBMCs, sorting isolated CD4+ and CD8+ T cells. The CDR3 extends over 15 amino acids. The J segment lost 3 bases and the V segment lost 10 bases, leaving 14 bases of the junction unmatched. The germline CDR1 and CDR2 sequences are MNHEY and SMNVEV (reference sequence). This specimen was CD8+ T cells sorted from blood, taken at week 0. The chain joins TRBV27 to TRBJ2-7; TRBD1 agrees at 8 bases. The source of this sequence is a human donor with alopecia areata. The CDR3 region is CANRAGRGPLYEQYF. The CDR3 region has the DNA TGTGCCAATCGGGCGGGCAGGGGGCCCCTCTACGAGCAGTACTTC.